The rows below give T cell receptor beta chains drawn from one sample of a study of blood T cells in healthy people across ages. TCRdb reprocessed the 5' RACE reads via MiXCR and lists one record per CDR3 protein. The sample holds fewer than 2 million distinct CDR3 sequences, about 39% seen once. The sample comprised blood. The receptors stem from a human donor in good health. The CDR3 runs from the conserved cysteine through the conserved F or W. The D gene is left open where the match is weak. Not all rows give a size; the values are once, few, many and, for expanded clones, a class.

CDR3 DNA | CDR3 protein | J gene | V gene | clone size | D gene
TGCAGTGTTACGGACAGGGCCCACGAGCAGTACTTC | CSVTDRAHEQYF | TRBJ2-7 | TRBV20-1 | NA | TRBD1
TGTGCCAGCAGCAAATGGGAGCGGGGGGCTCGTGAGCAGTACTTC | CASSKWERGAREQYF | TRBJ2-7 | TRBV7-2 | NA | TRBD2
TGTGCCAGCAGGAGACAGGGAAGTGGCTACGAGCAGTACTTC | CASRRQGSGYEQYF | TRBJ2-7 | TRBV27 | NA | TRBD1
TGTGCCAGCAGCTCTGAGAGGGGCAGGGCAGATACGCAGTATTTT | CASSSERGRADTQYF | TRBJ2-3 | TRBV7-3 | NA | NA
TGTGCCAGCAGCCTGGGGATGGAGTCCTACGAGCAGTACTTC | CASSLGMESYEQYF | TRBJ2-7 | TRBV12-3/TRBV12-4 | NA | NA
TGTGCCAGCAGCGTACGGGAGACCTCCTGCGAGCAGTACTTC | CASSVRETSCEQYF | TRBJ2-7 | TRBV9 | few | NA
TGTGCCAGCTCACCACCATCAGGGGGGACTTATAGCAATCAGCCCCAGCATTTT | CASSPPSGGTYSNQPQHF | TRBJ1-5 | TRBV18 | NA | TRBD1
TGTGCCAGCTCCGGGACAGTTAACACAGATACGCAGTATTTT | CASSGTVNTDTQYF | TRBJ2-3 | TRBV18 | NA | TRBD1
TGCGCCAGCTCCCTCGGGGGGCCGATAAGGGAGCAGTTCTTC | CASSLGGPIREQFF | TRBJ2-1 | TRBV4-3 | once | NA
TGTGCCAGCAGCTTGTTCGGGGACGGCAATCAGCCCCAGCATTTT | CASSLFGDGNQPQHF | TRBJ1-5 | TRBV5-5 | NA | NA
TGTGCCAGCAGCCAGGGACAGTACAACAATGAGCAGTTCTTC | CASSQGQYNNEQFF | TRBJ2-1 | TRBV7-6 | NA | TRBD1
TGTGCCAGCAGTTTCACGAACAGGGGATTCGGTGAAAAACTGTTTTTT | CASSFTNRGFGEKLFF | TRBJ1-4 | TRBV6-5 | few | TRBD1
TGTGCCAGCAGCCAAGCCAGCGGCCTCACCGGGGAGCTGTTTTTT | CASSQASGLTGELFF | TRBJ2-2 | TRBV3-1 | NA | NA
TGTGCCACCAGCAGAGGACAGGGGGCGGCTATCTACGAGCAGTACTTC | CATSRGQGAAIYEQYF | TRBJ2-7 | TRBV15 | NA | TRBD1
TGTGCCAGCAGCGTAGGCCTACTAGCGGGGGCCACAGATACGCAGTATTTT | CASSVGLLAGATDTQYF | TRBJ2-3 | TRBV9 | few | TRBD2
TGTGCCAGCAGTCCCGACCCCACACCTAACTATGGCTACACCTTC | CASSPDPTPNYGYTF | TRBJ1-2 | TRBV12-3/TRBV12-4 | NA | NA
TGTGCCAGCAGCTGGGGGACTATCACAGATGCGCAGTATTTT | CASSWGTITDAQYF | TRBJ2-3 | TRBV7-2 | NA | TRBD2